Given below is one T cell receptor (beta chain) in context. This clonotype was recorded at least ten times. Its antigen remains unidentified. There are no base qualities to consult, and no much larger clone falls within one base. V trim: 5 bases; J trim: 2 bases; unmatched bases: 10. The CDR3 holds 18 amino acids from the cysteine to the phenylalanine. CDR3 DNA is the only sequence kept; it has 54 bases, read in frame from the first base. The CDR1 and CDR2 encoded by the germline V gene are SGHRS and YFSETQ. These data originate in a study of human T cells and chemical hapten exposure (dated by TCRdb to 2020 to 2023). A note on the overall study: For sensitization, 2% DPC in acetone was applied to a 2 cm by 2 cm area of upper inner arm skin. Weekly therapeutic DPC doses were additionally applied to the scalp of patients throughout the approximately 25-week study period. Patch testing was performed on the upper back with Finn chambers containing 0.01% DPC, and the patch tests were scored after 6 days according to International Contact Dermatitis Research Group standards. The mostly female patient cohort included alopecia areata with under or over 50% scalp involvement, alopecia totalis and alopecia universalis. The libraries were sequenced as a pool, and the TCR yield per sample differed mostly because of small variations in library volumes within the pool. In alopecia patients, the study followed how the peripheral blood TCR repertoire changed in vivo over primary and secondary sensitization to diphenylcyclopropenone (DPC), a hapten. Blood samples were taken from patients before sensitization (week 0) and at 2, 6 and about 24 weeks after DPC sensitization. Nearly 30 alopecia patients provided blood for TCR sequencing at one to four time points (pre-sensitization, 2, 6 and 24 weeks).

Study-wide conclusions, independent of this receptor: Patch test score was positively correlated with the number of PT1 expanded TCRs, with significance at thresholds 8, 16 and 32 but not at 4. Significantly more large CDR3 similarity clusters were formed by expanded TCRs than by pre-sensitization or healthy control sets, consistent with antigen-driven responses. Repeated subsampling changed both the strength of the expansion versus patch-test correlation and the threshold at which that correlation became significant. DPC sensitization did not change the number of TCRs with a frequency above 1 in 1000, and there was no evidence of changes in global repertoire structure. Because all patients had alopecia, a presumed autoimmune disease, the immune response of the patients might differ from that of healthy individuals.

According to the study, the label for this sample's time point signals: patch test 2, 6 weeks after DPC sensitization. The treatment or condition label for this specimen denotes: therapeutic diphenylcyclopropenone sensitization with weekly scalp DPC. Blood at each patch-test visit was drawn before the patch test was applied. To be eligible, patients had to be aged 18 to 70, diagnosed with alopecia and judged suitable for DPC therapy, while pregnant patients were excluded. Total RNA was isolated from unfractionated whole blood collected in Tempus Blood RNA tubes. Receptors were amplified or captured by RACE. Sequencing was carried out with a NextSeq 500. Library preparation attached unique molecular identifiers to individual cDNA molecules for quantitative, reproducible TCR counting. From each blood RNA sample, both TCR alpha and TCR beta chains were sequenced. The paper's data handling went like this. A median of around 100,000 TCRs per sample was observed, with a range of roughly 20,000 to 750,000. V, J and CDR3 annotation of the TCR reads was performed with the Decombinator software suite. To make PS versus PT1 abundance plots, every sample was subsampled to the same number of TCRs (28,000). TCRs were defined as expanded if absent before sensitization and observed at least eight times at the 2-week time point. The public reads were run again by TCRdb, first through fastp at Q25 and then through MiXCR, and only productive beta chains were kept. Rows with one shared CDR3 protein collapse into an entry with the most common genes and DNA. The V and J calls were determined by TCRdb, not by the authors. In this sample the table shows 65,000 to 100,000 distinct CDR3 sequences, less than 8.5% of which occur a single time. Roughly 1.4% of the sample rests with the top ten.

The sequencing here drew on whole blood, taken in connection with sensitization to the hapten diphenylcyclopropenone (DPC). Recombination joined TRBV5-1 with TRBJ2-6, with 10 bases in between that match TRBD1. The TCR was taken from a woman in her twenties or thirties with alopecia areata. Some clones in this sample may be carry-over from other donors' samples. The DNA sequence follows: TGCGCCAGCAGGACAGAGGGACAGGGGTACCCTGGGGCCAACGTCCTGACTTTC. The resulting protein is CASRTEGQGYPGANVLTF. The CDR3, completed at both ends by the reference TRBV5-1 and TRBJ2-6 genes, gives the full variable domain KAGVTQTPRYLIKTRGQQVTLSCSPISGHRSVSWYQQTPGQGLQFLFEYFSETQRNKGNFPGRFSGRQFSNSRSEMNVSTLELGDSALYLCASRTEGQGYPGANVLTFGAGSRLTVL.